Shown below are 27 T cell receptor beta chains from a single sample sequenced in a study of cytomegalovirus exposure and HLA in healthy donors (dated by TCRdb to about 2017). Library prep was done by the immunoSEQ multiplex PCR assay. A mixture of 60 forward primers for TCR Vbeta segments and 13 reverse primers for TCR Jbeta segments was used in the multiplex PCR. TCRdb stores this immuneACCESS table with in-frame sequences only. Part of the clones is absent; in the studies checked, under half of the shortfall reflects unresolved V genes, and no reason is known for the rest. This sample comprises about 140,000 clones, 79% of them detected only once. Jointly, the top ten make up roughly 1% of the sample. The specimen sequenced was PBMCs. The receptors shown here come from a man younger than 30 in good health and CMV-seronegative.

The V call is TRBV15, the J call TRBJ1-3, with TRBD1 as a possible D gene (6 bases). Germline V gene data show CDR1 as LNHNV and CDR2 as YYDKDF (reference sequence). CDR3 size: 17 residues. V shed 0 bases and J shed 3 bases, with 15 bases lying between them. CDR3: CATSRDRGRGFGNTIYF. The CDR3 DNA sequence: TGTGCCACCAGCAGAGATCGTGGCAGGGGATTTGGAAACACCATATATTTT.

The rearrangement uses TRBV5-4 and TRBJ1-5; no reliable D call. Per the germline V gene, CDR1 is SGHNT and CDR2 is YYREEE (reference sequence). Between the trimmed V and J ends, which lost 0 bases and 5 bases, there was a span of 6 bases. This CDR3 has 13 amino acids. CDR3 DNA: TGTGCCAGCAGCTTGGACGCGGATCAGCCCCAGCATTTT. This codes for CASSLDADQPQHF.

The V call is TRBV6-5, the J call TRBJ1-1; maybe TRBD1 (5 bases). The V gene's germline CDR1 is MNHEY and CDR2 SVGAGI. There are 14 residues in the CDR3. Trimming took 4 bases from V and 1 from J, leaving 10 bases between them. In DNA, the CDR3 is TGTGCCAGCAGTTTCAGGGCGTCGAACACTGAAGCTTTCTTT. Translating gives CASSFRASNTEAFF.

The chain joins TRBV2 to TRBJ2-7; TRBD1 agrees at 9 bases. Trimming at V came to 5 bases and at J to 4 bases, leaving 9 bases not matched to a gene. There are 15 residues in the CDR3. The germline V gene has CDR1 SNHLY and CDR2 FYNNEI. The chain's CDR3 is CASSQLRQGVYEQYF. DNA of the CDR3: TGTGCCAGCAGTCAATTGAGACAGGGGGTATACGAGCAGTACTTC.

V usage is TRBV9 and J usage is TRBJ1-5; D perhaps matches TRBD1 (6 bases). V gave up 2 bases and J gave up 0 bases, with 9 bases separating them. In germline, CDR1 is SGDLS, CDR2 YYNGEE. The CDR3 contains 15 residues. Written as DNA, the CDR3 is TGTGCCAGCAGCGTTACAGGGACTAGCAATCAGCCCCAGCATTTT. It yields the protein CASSVTGTSNQPQHF. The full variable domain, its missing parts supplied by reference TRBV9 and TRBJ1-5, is DSGVTQTPKHLITATGQRVTLRCSPRSGDLSVYWYQQSLDQGLQFLIQYYNGEERAKGNILERFSAQQFPDLHSELNLSSLELGDSALYFCASSVTGTSNQPQHFGDGTRLSIL.

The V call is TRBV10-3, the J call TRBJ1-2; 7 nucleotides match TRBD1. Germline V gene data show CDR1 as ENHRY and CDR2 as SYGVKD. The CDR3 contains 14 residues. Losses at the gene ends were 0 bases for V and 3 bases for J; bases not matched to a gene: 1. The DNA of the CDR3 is TGTGCCATCAGTGAGTCAGGGGGCTACTATGGCTACACCTTC. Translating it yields CAISESGGYYGYTF.

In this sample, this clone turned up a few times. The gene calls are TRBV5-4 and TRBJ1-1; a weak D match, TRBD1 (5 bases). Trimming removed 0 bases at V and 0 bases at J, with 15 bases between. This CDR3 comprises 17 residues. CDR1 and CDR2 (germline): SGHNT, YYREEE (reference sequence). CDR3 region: CASSLGVKEGLNTEAFF. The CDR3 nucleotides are TGTGCCAGCAGCTTGGGGGTGAAGGAGGGGTTGAACACTGAAGCTTTCTTT.

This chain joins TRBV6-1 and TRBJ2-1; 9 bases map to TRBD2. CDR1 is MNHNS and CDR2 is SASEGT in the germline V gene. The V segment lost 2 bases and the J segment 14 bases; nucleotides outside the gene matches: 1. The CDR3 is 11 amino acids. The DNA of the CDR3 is TGTGCCAGCAGTGAACTAGCGGGGAAGTTCTTC. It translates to CASSELAGKFF.

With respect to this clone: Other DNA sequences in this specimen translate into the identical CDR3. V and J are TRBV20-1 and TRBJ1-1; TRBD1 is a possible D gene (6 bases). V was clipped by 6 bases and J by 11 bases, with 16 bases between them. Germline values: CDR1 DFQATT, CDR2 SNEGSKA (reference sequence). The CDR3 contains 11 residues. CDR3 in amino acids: CSAREDRSAFF. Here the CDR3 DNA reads TGCAGTGCACGCGAAGACAGGTCTGCTTTCTTT.

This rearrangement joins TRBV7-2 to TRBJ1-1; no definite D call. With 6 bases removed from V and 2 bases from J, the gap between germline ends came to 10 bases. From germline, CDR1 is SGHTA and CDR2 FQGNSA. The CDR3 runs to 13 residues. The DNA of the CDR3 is TGTGCCAGCAGGCACCCCAGAAACACTGAAGCTTTCTTT. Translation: CASRHPRNTEAFF.

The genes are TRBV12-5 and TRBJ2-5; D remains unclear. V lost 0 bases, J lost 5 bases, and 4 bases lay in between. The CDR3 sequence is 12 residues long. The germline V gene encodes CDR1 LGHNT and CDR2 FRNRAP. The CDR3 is CASGLVHETQYF. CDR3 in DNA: TGTGCTAGTGGTTTGGTACATGAGACCCAGTACTTC.

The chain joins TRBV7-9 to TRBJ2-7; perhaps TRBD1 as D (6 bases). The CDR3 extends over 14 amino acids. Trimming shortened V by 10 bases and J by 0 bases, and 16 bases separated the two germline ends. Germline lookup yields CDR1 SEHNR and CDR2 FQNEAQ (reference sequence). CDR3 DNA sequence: TGTGCCACCTTACATAGGGACAACTCCTACGAGCAGTACTTC. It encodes CATLHRDNSYEQYF.

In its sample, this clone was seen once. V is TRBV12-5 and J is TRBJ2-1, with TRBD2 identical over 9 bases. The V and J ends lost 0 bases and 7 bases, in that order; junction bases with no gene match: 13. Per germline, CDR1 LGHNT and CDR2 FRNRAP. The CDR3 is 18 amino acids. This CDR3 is CASGLVPGGGGVRNEQFF. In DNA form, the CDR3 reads TGTGCTAGTGGTTTGGTACCCGGTGGCGGGGGGGTAAGGAATGAGCAGTTCTTC.

This chain's CDR3 is CSTSTGQGAMDEQYF. CDR3 nucleotides: TGTTCCACCTCTACTGGACAGGGGGCGATGGACGAGCAGTACTTC. The chain joins TRBV7-9 to TRBJ2-7; 11 bases map to TRBD1. The CDR3 sequence is 15 residues long. Germline V gives CDR1 SEHNR, CDR2 FQNEAQ (reference sequence).

The CDR3 DNA reads TGTGCCAGCACCTCTCTGGGGAGCTCTGGGGCCAACGTCCTGACTTTC. Translating gives CASTSLGSSGANVLTF. The chain has TRBV5-4 and TRBJ2-6, with D tentatively TRBD2 (5 bases). V was pared by 6 bases and J by 0 bases, with 13 bases between. This CDR3 is built from 16 residues. In germline, CDR1 is SGHNT, CDR2 YYREEE (reference sequence).

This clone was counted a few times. The CDR3 sequence: CASSVQGWPEAFF. The DNA for the CDR3 is TGTGCCAGCAGCGTTCAGGGATGGCCTGAAGCTTTCTTT. V gene TRBV7-9 combines with J gene TRBJ1-1, with D maybe TRBD1 (5 bases). V was shortened by 5 bases and J by 6 bases, with 13 bases between the two germline ends. CDR1 and CDR2 from the germline V gene are SEHNR and FQNEAQ (reference sequence). This CDR3 has 13 residues.

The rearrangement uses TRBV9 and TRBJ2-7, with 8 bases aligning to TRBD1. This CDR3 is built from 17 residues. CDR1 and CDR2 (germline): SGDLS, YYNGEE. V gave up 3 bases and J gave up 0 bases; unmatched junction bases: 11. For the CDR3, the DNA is TGTGCCAGCAGCGGCGGACAGGGCTCACCTCCCTCCTACGAGCAGTACTTC. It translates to CASSGGQGSPPSYEQYF.

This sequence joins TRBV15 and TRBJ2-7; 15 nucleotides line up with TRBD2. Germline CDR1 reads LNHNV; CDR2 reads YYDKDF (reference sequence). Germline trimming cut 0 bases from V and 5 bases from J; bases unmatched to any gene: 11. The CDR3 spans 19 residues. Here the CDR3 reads CATSRDPGLAGGHPHEQYF. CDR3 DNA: TGTGCCACCAGCAGAGACCCGGGACTAGCGGGGGGCCATCCCCACGAGCAGTACTTC.

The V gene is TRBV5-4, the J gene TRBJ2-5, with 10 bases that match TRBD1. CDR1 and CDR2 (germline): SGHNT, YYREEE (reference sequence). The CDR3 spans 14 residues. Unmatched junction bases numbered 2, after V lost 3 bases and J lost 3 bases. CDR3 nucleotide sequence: TGTGCCAGCAGCTCCGGGACAGGGGAAGAGACCCAGTACTTC. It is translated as CASSSGTGEETQYF.

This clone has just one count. The CDR3 sequence is CASSQEDTEAFF. CDR3 DNA sequence: TGTGCCAGCAGCCAGGAAGACACTGAAGCTTTCTTT. The chain joins TRBV5-4 to TRBJ1-1; D gene unclear. V was trimmed by 4 bases and J by 3 bases, leaving 7 bases between them. CDR1 and CDR2 (germline): SGHNT, YYREEE (reference sequence). The CDR3 is 12 residues long.

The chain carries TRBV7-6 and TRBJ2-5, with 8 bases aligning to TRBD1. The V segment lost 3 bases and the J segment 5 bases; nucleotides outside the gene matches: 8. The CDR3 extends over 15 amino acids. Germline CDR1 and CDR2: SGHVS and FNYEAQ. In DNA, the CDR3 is TGTGCCAGCAGCTTCGTACAGGGGGGTGCGGAGACCCAGTACTTC. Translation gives CASSFVQGGAETQYF.

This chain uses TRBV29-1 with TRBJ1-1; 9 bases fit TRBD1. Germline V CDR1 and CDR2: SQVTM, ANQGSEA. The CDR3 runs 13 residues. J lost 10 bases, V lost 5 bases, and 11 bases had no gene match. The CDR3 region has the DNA TGCAGCGTTCTTACAGGGGGCCACGCGGGAGCTTTCTTT. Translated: CSVLTGGHAGAFF. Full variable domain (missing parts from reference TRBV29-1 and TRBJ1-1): SAVISQKPSRDICQRGTSLTIQCQVDSQVTMMFWYRQQPGQSLTLIATANQGSEATYESGFVIDKFPISRPNLTFSTLTVSNMSPEDSSIYLCSVLTGGHAGAFFGQGTRLTVV.

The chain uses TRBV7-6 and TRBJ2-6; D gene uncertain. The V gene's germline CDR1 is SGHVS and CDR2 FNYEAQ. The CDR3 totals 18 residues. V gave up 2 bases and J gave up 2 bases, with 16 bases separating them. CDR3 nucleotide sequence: TGTGCCAGCAGCTTAAACCGTCTCTCAGGTGCTGGGGCCAACGTCCTGACTTTC. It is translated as CASSLNRLSGAGANVLTF. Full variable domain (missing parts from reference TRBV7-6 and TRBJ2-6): GAGVSQSPRYKVTKRGQDVALRCDPISGHVSLYWYRQALGQGPEFLTYFNYEAQQDKSGLPNDRFSAERPEGSISTLTIQRTEQRDSAMYRCASSLNRLSGAGANVLTFGAGSRLTVL.

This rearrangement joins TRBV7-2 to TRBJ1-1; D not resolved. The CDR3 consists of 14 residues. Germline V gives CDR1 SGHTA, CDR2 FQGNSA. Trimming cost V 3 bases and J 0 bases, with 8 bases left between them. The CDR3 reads CASSFSPVNTEAFF. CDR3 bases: TGTGCCAGCAGCTTTTCCCCAGTGAACACTGAAGCTTTCTTT.

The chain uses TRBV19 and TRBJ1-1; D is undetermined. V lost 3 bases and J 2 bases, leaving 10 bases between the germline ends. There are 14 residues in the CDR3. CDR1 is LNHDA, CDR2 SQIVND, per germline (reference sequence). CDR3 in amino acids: CASSIFSGNTEAFF. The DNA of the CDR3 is TGTGCCAGTAGTATCTTCTCCGGTAACACTGAAGCTTTCTTT.

CDR3 sequence (DNA): TGTGCCAGCTCACCACAGCGCGAAGAGACCCAGTACTTC. Translation: CASSPQREETQYF. The chain carries TRBV18 and TRBJ2-5; D remains ambiguous. V was shortened by 1 base and J by 3 bases, with 6 bases between the two germline ends. There are 13 residues in the CDR3. Germline CDR1 reads KGHSH; CDR2 reads LQKENI.

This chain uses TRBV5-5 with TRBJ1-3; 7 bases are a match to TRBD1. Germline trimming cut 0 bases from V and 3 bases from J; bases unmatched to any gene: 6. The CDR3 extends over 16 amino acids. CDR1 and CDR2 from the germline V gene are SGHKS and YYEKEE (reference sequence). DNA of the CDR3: TGTGCCAGCAGCTTGGCTGGGACAGCGAGTGGAAACACCATATATTTT. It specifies CASSLAGTASGNTIYF. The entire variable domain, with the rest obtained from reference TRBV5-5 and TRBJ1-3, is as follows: DAGVTQSPTHLIKTRGQQVTLRCSPISGHKSVSWYQQVLGQGPQFIFQYYEKEERGRGNFPDRFSARQFPNYSSELNVNALLLGDSALYLCASSLAGTASGNTIYFGEGSWLTVV.